The entry that follows covers one T cell receptor (beta chain) sequence. TCRdb's copy holds only in-frame clones and misses some; the assay was immunoSEQ multiplex PCR. In the table there are about 80,000 clones, roughly 82% of which are singletons. The record originates from a study of control samples from healthy donors and cancer patients. Trimming cost V 4 bases and J 7 bases, with 17 bases left between them. The CDR3 totals 14 residues. The germline V gene encodes CDR1 SGHRS and CDR2 YFSETQ. The chain has TRBV5-1 and TRBJ1-2, with D unclear. The material sequenced was PBMCs. This TCR came from a man aged 60 to 69 with head and neck cancer. DNA for the CDR3: TGCGCCAGCAGCCTCCAATTAGAGGGCCGTGGCTACACCTTC. It encodes CASSLQLEGRGYTF.